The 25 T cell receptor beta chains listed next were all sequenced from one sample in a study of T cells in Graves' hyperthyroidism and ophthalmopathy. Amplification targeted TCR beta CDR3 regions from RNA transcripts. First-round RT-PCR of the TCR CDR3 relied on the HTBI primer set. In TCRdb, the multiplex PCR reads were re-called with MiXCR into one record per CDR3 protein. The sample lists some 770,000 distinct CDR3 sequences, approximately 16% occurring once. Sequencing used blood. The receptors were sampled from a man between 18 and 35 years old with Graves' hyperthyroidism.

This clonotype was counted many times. CDR3 residues: CASSIDREDEQYF. The CDR3 DNA reads TGTGCCAGCAGCATAGACAGGGAAGACGAGCAGTACTTC. This chain joins TRBV28 and TRBJ2-7; the match to TRBD1 covers 7 bases. Germline loops: CDR1 MDHEN, CDR2 SYDVKM. This CDR3 is built from 13 residues. V trimming: 6 bases; J trimming: 5 bases; junction bases outside the gene matches: 7.

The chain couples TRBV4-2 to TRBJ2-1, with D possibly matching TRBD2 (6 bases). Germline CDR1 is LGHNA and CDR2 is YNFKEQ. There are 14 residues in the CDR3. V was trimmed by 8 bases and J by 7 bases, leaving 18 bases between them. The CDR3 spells CASGPPGLTNEQFF. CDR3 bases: TGTGCCAGCGGCCCGCCGGGACTCACAAATGAGCAGTTCTTC.

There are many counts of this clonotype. The CDR3 DNA sequence: TGTGCCAGCAGTTTAGGTGACTCCAAGTACAATGAGCAGTTCTTC. Its translation: CASSLGDSKYNEQFF. J is TRBJ2-1 and V is TRBV28; D gene unclear. V was clipped by 2 bases and J by 4 bases, with 12 bases between them. Germline V gene sequence: CDR1 MDHEN, CDR2 SYDVKM. The CDR3 has 15 residues.

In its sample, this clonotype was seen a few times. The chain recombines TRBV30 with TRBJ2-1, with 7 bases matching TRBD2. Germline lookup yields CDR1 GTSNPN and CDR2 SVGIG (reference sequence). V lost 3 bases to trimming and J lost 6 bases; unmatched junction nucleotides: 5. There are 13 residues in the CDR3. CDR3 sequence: CAWRLAGVNEQFF. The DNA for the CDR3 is TGTGCCTGGAGGCTCGCGGGAGTCAATGAGCAGTTCTTC.

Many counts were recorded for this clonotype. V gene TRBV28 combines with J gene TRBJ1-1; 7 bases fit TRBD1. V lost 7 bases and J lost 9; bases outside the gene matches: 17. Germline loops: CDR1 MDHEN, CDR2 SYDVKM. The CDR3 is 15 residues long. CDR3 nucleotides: TGTGCCAGCAAAACAGGGGCCTCCGGGCCGCAGAAAGCTTTCTTT. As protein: CASKTGASGPQKAFF.

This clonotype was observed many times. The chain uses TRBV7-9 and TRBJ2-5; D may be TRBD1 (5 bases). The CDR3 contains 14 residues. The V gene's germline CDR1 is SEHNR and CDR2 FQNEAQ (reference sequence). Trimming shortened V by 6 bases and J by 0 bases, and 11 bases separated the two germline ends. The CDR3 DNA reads TGTGCCAGCAGTTTGGGCAGGGACCAAGAGACCCAGTACTTC. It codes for CASSLGRDQETQYF.

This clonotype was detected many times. CDR3 sequence reads: CASSYRGRAGDEQYF. The CDR3 DNA reads TGTGCCAGCAGTTACCGCGGGAGGGCCGGCGACGAGCAGTACTTC. The chain recombines TRBV6-2 or TRBV6-3 with TRBJ2-7; 9 nucleotides align to TRBD2. The CDR3 totals 15 residues. Germline CDR1 MNHEY, CDR2 SVGEGT. The ends lost 2 bases at V and 5 bases at J; junction bases unmatched: 7.

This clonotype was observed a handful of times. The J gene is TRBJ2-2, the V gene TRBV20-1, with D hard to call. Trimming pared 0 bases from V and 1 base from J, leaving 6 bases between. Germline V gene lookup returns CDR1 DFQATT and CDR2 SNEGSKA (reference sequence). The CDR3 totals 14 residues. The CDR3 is CSARDLQNTGELFF. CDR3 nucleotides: TGCAGTGCTAGAGATCTACAGAACACCGGGGAGCTGTTTTTT.

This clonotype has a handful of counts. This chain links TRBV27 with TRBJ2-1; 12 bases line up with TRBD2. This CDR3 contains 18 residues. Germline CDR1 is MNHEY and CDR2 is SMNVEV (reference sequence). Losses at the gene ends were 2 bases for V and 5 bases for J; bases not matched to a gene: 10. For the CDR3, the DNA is TGTGCCAGCAGTTTAGGGACTAGCGGGTCCAGACTTCACAATGAGCAGTTCTTC. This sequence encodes CASSLGTSGSRLHNEQFF.

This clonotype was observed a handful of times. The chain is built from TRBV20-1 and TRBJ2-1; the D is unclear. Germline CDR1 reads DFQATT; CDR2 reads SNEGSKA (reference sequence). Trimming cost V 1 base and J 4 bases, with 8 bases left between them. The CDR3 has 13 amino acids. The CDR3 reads CSARGIGYNEQFF. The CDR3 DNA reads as TGCAGTGCTAGAGGCATCGGATACAATGAGCAGTTCTTC.

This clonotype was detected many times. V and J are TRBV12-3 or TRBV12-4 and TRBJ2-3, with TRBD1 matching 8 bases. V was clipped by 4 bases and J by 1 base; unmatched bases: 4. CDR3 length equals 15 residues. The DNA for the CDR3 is TGTGCCAGCAGTTCGGACAGGGCAGGCACAGATACGCAGTATTTT. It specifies CASSSDRAGTDTQYF.

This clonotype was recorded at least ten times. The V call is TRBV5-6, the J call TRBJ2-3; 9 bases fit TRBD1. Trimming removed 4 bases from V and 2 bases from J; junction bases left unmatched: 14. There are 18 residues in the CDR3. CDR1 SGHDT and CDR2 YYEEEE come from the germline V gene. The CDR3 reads CASSLTPGTGFLTDTQYF. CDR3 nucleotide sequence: TGTGCCAGCAGCCTTACGCCCGGGACAGGGTTCCTCACAGATACGCAGTATTTT.

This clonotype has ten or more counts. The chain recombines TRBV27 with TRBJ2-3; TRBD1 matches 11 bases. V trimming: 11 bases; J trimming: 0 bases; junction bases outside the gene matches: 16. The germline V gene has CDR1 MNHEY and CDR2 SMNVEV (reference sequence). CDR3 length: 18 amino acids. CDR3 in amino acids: CAGRIGTGGLYSTDTQYF. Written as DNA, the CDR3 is TGTGCCGGGAGAATTGGGACAGGGGGACTTTATAGCACAGATACGCAGTATTTT.

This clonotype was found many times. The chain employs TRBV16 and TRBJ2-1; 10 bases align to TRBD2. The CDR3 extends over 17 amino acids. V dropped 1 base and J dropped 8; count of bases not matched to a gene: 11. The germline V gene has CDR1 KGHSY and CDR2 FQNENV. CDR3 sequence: CASSQLSVAGGKDEQFF. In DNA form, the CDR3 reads TGTGCCAGCAGCCAATTAAGTGTAGCGGGAGGAAAGGATGAGCAGTTCTTC.

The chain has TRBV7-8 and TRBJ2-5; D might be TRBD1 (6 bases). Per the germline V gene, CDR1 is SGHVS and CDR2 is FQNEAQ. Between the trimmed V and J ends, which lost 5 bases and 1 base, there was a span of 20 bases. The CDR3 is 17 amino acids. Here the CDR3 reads CASSGRATTGIQETQYF. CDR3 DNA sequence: TGTGCCAGCAGCGGCAGGGCTACTACAGGGATCCAAGAGACCCAGTACTTC.

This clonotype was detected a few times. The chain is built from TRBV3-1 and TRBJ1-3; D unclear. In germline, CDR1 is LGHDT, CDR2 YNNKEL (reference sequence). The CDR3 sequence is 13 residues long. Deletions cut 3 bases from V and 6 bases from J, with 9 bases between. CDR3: CASSQQTLNTIYF. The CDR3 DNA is TGTGCCAGCAGCCAGCAGACGCTAAACACCATATATTTT.

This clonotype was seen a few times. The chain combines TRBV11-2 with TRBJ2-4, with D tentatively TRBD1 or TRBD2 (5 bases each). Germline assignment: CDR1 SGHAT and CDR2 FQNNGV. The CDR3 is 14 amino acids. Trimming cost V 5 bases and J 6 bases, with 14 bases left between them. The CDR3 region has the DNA TGTGCCAGCAGCCCGGGACCTGGGGGAAACATTCAGTACTTC. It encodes CASSPGPGGNIQYF.

CDR3 bases: TGTGCCAGCAGCCAAGGACTAGCGGGAGACGAGACCCAGTACTTC. It translates to CASSQGLAGDETQYF. The rearrangement joins TRBV14 to TRBJ2-5; 12 nucleotides match TRBD2. V dropped 1 base and J dropped 5; count of bases not matched to a gene: 2. This CDR3 is built from 15 residues. The germline V gene encodes CDR1 SGHDN and CDR2 FVKESK. Full variable domain (remainder filled in from reference TRBV14 and TRBJ2-5): EAGVTQFPSHSVIEKGQTVTLRCDPISGHDNLYWYRRVMGKEIKFLLHFVKESKQDESGMPNNRFLAERTGGTYSTLKVQPAELEDSGVYFCASSQGLAGDETQYFGPGTRLLVL.

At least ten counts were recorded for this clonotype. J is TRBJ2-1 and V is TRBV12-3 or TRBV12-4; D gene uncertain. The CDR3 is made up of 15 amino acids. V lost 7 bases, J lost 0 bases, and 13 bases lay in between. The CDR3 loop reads CASIPAYSSYNEQFF. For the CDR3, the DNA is TGTGCCAGCATTCCAGCGTACAGCTCCTACAATGAGCAGTTCTTC.

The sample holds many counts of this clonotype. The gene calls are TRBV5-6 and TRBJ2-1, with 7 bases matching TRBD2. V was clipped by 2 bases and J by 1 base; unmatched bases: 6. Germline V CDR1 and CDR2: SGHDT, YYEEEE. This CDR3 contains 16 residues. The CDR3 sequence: CASSLVGGSSYNEQFF. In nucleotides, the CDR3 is TGTGCCAGCAGCTTAGTGGGCGGGAGTTCCTACAATGAGCAGTTCTTC. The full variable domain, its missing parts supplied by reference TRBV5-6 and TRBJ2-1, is DAGVTQSPTHLIKTRGQQVTLRCSPKSGHDTVSWYQQALGQGPQFIFQYYEEEERQRGNFPDRFSGHQFPNYSSELNVNALLLGDSALYLCASSLVGGSSYNEQFFGPGTRLTVL.

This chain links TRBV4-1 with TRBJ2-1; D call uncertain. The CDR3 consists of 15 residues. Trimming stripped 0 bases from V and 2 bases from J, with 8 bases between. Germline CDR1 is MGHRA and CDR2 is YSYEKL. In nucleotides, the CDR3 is TGCGCCAGCAGCCAAGAAACCTACGCCTACAATGAGCAGTTCTTC. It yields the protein CASSQETYAYNEQFF.

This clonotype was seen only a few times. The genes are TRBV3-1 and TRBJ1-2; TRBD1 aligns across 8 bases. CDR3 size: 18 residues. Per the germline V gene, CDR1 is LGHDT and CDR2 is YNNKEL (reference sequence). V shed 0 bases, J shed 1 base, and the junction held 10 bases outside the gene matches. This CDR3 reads CASSQEAQGALGNYGYTF. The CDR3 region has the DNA TGTGCCAGCAGCCAAGAGGCGCAGGGGGCGCTGGGTAACTATGGCTACACCTTC.

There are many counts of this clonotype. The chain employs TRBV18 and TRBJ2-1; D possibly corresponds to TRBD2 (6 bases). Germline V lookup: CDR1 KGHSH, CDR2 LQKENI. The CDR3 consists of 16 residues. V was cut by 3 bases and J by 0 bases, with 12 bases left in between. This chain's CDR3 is CASSPLATSSYNEQFF. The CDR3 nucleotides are TGTGCCAGCTCACCGCTAGCGACAAGCTCCTACAATGAGCAGTTCTTC.

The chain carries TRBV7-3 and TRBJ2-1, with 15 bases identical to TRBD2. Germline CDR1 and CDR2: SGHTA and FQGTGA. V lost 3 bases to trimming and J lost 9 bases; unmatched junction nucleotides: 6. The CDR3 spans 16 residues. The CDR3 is CASSFAPGLAGGEQFF. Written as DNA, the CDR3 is TGTGCCAGCAGCTTCGCGCCGGGACTAGCGGGAGGTGAGCAGTTCTTC. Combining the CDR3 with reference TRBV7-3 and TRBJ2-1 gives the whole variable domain GAGVSQTPSNKVTEKGKYVELRCDPISGHTALYWYRQSLGQGPEFLIYFQGTGAADDSGLPNDRFFAVRPEGSVSTLKIQRTERGDSAVYLCASSFAPGLAGGEQFFGPGTRLTVL.

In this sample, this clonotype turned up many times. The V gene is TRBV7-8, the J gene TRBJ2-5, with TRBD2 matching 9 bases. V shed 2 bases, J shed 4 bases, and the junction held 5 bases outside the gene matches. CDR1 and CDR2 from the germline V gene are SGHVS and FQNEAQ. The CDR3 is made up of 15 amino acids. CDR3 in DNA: TGTGCCAGCAGCTTAAAGCGGGAGGCCCCAGAGACCCAGTACTTC. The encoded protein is CASSLKREAPETQYF.